The present entry profiles one TCR beta chain with its context. Its matching antigen is unknown. This sample was taken from a study of T cell responses to AZD1222 COVID-19 vaccine. Study in general: Analysis merged second doses at about 4 or about 12 weeks. Study observations and caveats: Donors were chiefly white British, with a greater number of females, and clonal diversity was perhaps underestimated. With dominance at 160-218 and 743-854, vaccine-associated CD4 TCRs spanned spike. Two AZD1222 doses significantly raised spike-specific TCR breadth and depth over controls.

TCRdb's copy holds only in-frame clones and misses some; the assay was immunoSEQ multiplex PCR. The sample includes 240,000 or so clones, more than 85% of them seen just once. This CDR3 spans 16 amino acids. CDR1 is SNHLY and CDR2 is FYNNEI in the germline V gene. Trimming at V came to 7 bases and at J to 4 bases, leaving 9 bases not matched to a gene. The V call is TRBV2, the J call TRBJ2-5; 13 bases line up with TRBD2. Sequences were derived from peripheral blood, sampled on day 0 of AZD1222 vaccination. The sequence was obtained from an adult in good health. The CDR3 reads CASTWGGLAGAETQYF. DNA for the CDR3: TGTGCCAGCACCTGGGGCGGACTAGCGGGAGCAGAGACCCAGTACTTC.